This T cell receptor beta chain was sequenced during a study of cytomegalovirus exposure and HLA in healthy donors. Sequenced by immunoSEQ multiplex PCR; TCRdb stores in-frame clones only, minus some. In the table there are 200,000 to 300,000 clones, about 90% of which are singletons. Of note for this clone: Its antigen is unknown.

Study-level results: That first-cohort TCR clusters tended to co-occur in the 130 or so validation repertoires was found in a later analysis.

V was pared by 5 bases and J by 3 bases, with 10 bases of the junction left unmatched. Germline V gene data show CDR1 as MGHDK and CDR2 as SYGVNS. The CDR3 has 15 residues. The TCR sequence derives from a man between 18 and 35 years old in good health and CMV-seropositive. Sequenced: PBMCs. The chain recombines TRBV25-1 with TRBJ2-7; 7 positions agree with TRBD1. DNA of the CDR3: TGTGCCAGCAGTCAAACCGGGACAGCCCTCTACGAGCAGTACTTC. Amino acids: CASSQTGTALYEQYF.